This is a list of T cell receptor beta chains from one sample in a study of graft-versus-host responses after intestinal transplantation. Here immunoSEQ multiplex PCR was the method, and the copy in TCRdb shows in-frame clones only, minus some. The table shows 20,000 to 25,000 clones, with around 43% occurring only once. The material sequenced was alloreactive CD8+ T cells from a mixed lymphocyte reaction culture, taken before transplantation. The receptors shown here come from a human patient who was an organ donor for intestinal transplantation. CDR3s include the opening cysteine and the closing phenylalanine or tryptophan. The D gene is left open where the match is weak. Clone size appears in some rows only: once, few, many, or a class for an expanded clone.

>TRBD2|TRBJ2-5|TRBV7-9|.
TGTGCCAGCAGCTCCCTCGGGGGGGTAATGGGAGAGACCCAGTACTTC
CASSSLGGVMGETQYF
>.|TRBJ2-2|TRBV2|.
TGTGCCAGCAGCGGGCCAGTCGGCGGGGAGCTGTTTTTT
CASSGPVGGELFF
>TRBD2|TRBJ2-1|TRBV5-1|.
TGCGCCAGCAGCTTCCCTCCCCAGCTGACTAGCGGGTTAGACAATGAGCAGTTCTTC
CASSFPPQLTSGLDNEQFF
>TRBD1|TRBJ2-7|TRBV6-5|few
TGTGCCAGCATCCGGACAGGGAGGTCCTACGAGCAGTACTTC
CASIRTGRSYEQYF
>.|TRBJ2-3|TRBV10-3|.
TGTGCCATCAGTGGGGCTAGCCGAGATACGCAGTATTTT
CAISGASRDTQYF
>.|TRBJ2-7|TRBV4-1|.
TGCGCCAGCAGCCAAGTATCTCCGGGGTTCCGCTACGAGCAGTACTTC
CASSQVSPGFRYEQYF
>.|TRBJ1-2|TRBV5-6|.
TGTGCCAGCAGCTTGCAGGGCTTTCACTATGGCTACACCTTC
CASSLQGFHYGYTF
>TRBD2|TRBJ2-1|TRBV11-2|once
TGTGCCAGCAGCTTAGGGTCGTTAGCGGGACCCTACAATGAGCAGTTCTTC
CASSLGSLAGPYNEQFF
>.|TRBJ2-1|TRBV27|few
TGTGCCAGCAGTTTAATAGGATTGTCATACTCCTACAATGAGCAGTTCTTC
CASSLIGLSYSYNEQFF
>.|TRBJ2-5|TRBV9|.
TGTGCCAGCAGCACCAACCGGGAACACCGGGGGGAGACCCAGTACTTC
CASSTNREHRGETQYF
>.|TRBJ2-3|TRBV18|.
TGTGCCAGCTCACACGCTCATTTCTTGGAGAGCAGCACAGATACGCAGTATTTT
CASSHAHFLESSTDTQYF
>.|TRBJ2-7|TRBV4-2|.
TGTGCCAGCAGCCAACGGCGGAGGGGATACGAGCAGTACTTC
CASSQRRRGYEQYF
>.|TRBJ1-2|TRBV6-5|.
TGTGCCAGCAGTTACCCACTGGGGCCGACTAACTATGGCTACACCTTC
CASSYPLGPTNYGYTF
>.|TRBJ1-1|TRBV11-2|.
TGTGCCAGCACCCCAAAACTACCAGAGGATCCCACTGAAGCTTTCTTT
CASTPKLPEDPTEAFF
>.|TRBJ2-3|TRBV2|once
TGTGCCAGCAAGATAAGCGGAGCGGCTCTCGCAGCGGCAGATACGCAGTATTTT
CASKISGAALAAADTQYF
>.|TRBJ2-7|TRBV27|.
TGTGCCAGCAGTTTGGGGGGCATTAACGAGCAGTACTTC
CASSLGGINEQYF
>TRBD2|TRBJ2-7|TRBV6-1|.
TGTGCCAGCAAGCTCCCGGGACTAGCTGCGCAGTACTTC
CASKLPGLAAQYF
>.|TRBJ2-2|TRBV14|few
TGTGCCAGCAGCCAAGATACCGGGAGCTGGACCGGGGAGCTGTTTTTT
CASSQDTGSWTGELFF
>TRBD1|TRBJ1-5|TRBV12-5|.
TGTGCTAGTGGTTTCGGACAGGTCAATCAGCCCCAGCATTTT
CASGFGQVNQPQHF
>.|TRBJ2-7|TRBV5-1|few
TGCGCCAGCAGCTTGGGGGCAGGGAGATGGGAGCAGTACTTC
CASSLGAGRWEQYF
>.|TRBJ2-2|TRBV6-4|.
TGTGCCAGCAGTTACACAGGCCTACGATACACCGGGGAGCTGTTTTTT
CASSYTGLRYTGELFF
>.|TRBJ2-1|TRBV21-1|.
TGTGCCAGCAGCAAAGTAGCGACAGGGCTTTCCTACAATGAGCAGTTCTTC
CASSKVATGLSYNEQFF
>.|TRBJ1-2|TRBV15|.
TGTGCCACCAGCAAATCCCGCCACTACTTGGGAGACTATGGCTACACCTTC
CATSKSRHYLGDYGYTF